In this sample, the clone carrying this T cell receptor (beta chain) turned up once. The data were obtained in a study of blood T cell repertoires in COVID-19. Study-wide context: Samples of COVID-19 (acute and convalescent) were obtained from the United States, Italy and Spain. Sources were T cells, B-cell-depleted T cells, or PBMCs; the material itself was cDNA or gDNA.

Per the germline V gene, CDR1 is SNHLY and CDR2 is FYNNEI. Unmatched junction bases numbered 6, after V lost 2 bases and J lost 1 base. This CDR3 has 16 residues. In the original analysis: For nucleated cells, counts were estimated from reference gene primer amplification. Generated by immunoSEQ multiplex PCR, the TCRdb table keeps only in-frame clones and is missing some. That table supplies the V and J calls and clone size; D and trimming were determined from the DNA. This sample has 30,000 to 40,000 clones, with approximately 82% found just once. The sequence was collected from a man older than 75 with active or convalescent COVID-19. The chain joins TRBV2 to TRBJ2-7, with 9 nucleotides matching TRBD1. The sample consisted of peripheral blood. The CDR3 loop is CASSETGQGTSYEQYF. The CDR3 region has the DNA TGTGCCAGCAGTGAAACGGGACAGGGCACGTCCTACGAGCAGTACTTC.